Following are 9 T cell receptor beta chains from one sample sequenced in a study of blood T cell repertoires in COVID-19. Some clones are missing from TCRdb's copy, which holds only in-frame ones; the method was immunoSEQ multiplex PCR. The sample includes a few hundred thousand clones, roughly 88% of them seen just once. Sequencing was done on a sample of PBMCs or T cells enriched from blood (not recorded which). These receptors were obtained from a man in his thirties or forties who had recovered from COVID-19.

This clone has a single count. V gene TRBV5-4 combines with J gene TRBJ2-5; maybe TRBD2 (5 bases). Per germline, CDR1 SGHNT and CDR2 YYREEE (reference sequence). Trimming cost V 4 bases and J 5 bases, with 12 bases left between them. The CDR3 is 13 amino acids. In DNA, the CDR3 is TGTGCCAGCAGCCGACGGGAATACGAGACCCAGTACTTC. It encodes CASSRREYETQYF.

The genes are TRBV14 and TRBJ1-5; D ambiguous. The CDR3 is 14 residues long. The V gene lost 6 bases and the J gene lost 5 bases, with 14 bases spanning the gap. Looked up from germline, CDR1 is SGHDN and CDR2 is FVKESK. CDR3 region: CASSPLGRDQPQHF. The CDR3 DNA reads as TGTGCCAGCAGTCCCCTGGGGAGGGATCAGCCCCAGCATTTT.

The chain uses TRBV5-4 and TRBJ2-2, with 8 bases lining up with TRBD2. Trimming took 0 bases from V and 12 from J; bases not matched to a gene: 7. The CDR3 length is 14 residues. CDR1 and CDR2 from the germline V gene are SGHNT and YYREEE (reference sequence). For the CDR3, the DNA is TGTGCCAGCAGCTTGGACCGGGGGGGTCTCCAGCTGTTTTTT. This translates into CASSLDRGGLQLFF.

The chain is built from TRBV5-1 and TRBJ2-2; 10 nucleotides agree with TRBD1. CDR1 and CDR2 from the germline V gene are SGHRS and YFSETQ. V shed 4 bases, J shed 4 bases, and the junction held 4 bases outside the gene matches. The CDR3 totals 15 residues. The CDR3 sequence: CASSRGQGGTGELFF. The CDR3 region has the DNA TGCGCCAGCAGCCGAGGACAGGGGGGCACCGGGGAGCTGTTTTTT.

The CDR3 spells CASTPGGRGTEAFF. The CDR3 DNA is TGTGCCAGCACACCGGGGGGGAGGGGAACTGAAGCTTTCTTT. The rearrangement uses TRBV27 and TRBJ1-1, with D possibly matching TRBD1 (5 bases). Trimming cost V 7 bases and J 5 bases, with 17 bases left between them. CDR3 size: 14 residues. Germline lookup yields CDR1 MNHEY and CDR2 SMNVEV (reference sequence).

The chain links TRBV7-2 to TRBJ1-2; 7 nucleotides line up with TRBD1. The CDR3 spans 15 residues. Losses at the gene ends were 4 bases for V and 6 bases for J; bases not matched to a gene: 11. Germline values: CDR1 SGHTA, CDR2 FQGNSA. CDR3 loop: CASSSIQGDKNGYTF. CDR3 nucleotide sequence: TGTGCCAGCAGCTCGATCCAGGGGGATAAGAATGGCTACACCTTC.

The chain has TRBV27 and TRBJ2-7, with 8 bases lining up with TRBD2. CDR3 length: 14 amino acids. V lost 3 bases and J lost 6; bases outside the gene matches: 7. CDR1 is MNHEY, CDR2 SMNVEV, per germline (reference sequence). For the CDR3, the DNA is TGTGCCAGCAGTTTTTCCGGCGGGGGGCGCGAGCAGTACTTC. It is translated as CASSFSGGGREQYF.

This clone has just one count. The genes are TRBV7-9 and TRBJ2-7; 10 nucleotides line up with TRBD2. From germline, CDR1 is SEHNR and CDR2 FQNEAQ (reference sequence). The CDR3 has 17 residues. V lost 2 bases and J lost 5; bases outside the gene matches: 12. DNA of the CDR3: TGTGCCAGCAGCTTATTCGATAGCGGGGGGTTATTGAACGAGCAGTACTTC. It is translated as CASSLFDSGGLLNEQYF.

The chain recombines TRBV30 with TRBJ2-3, with D possibly being TRBD1 (5 bases). The CDR3 length is 14 residues. Trimming pared 2 bases from V and 5 bases from J, leaving 14 bases between. Germline-derived CDR1 and CDR2 are GTSNPN and SVGIG (reference sequence). CDR3 amino acids: CAWSLGLAGDTQYF. CDR3 in DNA: TGTGCCTGGAGTCTGGGGCTCGCCGGAGATACGCAGTATTTT.